Listed below are T cell receptor beta chains from one sample, sequenced in a study of shared clonotypes between healthy human individuals. Only in-frame clones appear in the TCRdb table, and some are missing; sequencing was by immunoSEQ multiplex PCR. The sample lists roughly 810,000 clones; 96% were seen once. Sequences were obtained from naive CD8+ T cells sorted from blood. These receptors came from a man aged 25-45 years in good health. CDR3s include the opening cysteine and the closing phenylalanine or tryptophan. D genes are given only for firm matches. Expanded clones get a size class; other rows say once, few or many, or leave the size out.

TRBD1	TRBV27	-	TRBJ2-7	TGTGCCAGCAGTTATTTGGGACAGCCCTACGAGCAGTACTTC	CASSYLGQPYEQYF
TRBD1	TRBV7-2	-	TRBJ2-7	TGTGCCAGCAGCTTGGACAGGGGTCTTAGGGACGAGCAGTACTTC	CASSLDRGLRDEQYF
-	TRBV27	-	TRBJ2-5	TGTGCCAGCAGTTCGGCCAGGCGTGAGGAGACCCAGTACTTC	CASSSARREETQYF
-	TRBV7-9	-	TRBJ2-7	TGTGCCAGCAGCGGCGAAGGGCTACGCGAGCAGTACTTC	CASSGEGLREQYF
TRBD1	TRBV5-4	-	TRBJ1-2	TGTGCCAGCAGCGAATTGACAGGGGGTACCTATGGCTACACCTTC	CASSELTGGTYGYTF
-	TRBV5-1	once	TRBJ2-1	TGCGCCAGCAGCTTTGCCCCGGGACTCTCCTACAATGAGCAGTTCTTC	CASSFAPGLSYNEQFF
-	TRBV29-1	-	TRBJ2-1	TGCAGCGTTGAAGACAATTCAGGGGGGTCCTACAATGAGCAGTTCTTC	CSVEDNSGGSYNEQFF
-	TRBV5-1	-	TRBJ2-1	TGCGCCAGCAGCTTGGCCAGTATCCCGGCGACTTACAATGAGCAGTTCTTC	CASSLASIPATYNEQFF
-	TRBV11-2	-	TRBJ1-1	TGTGCCAGCAGCTTAGCTGGACAGTTGGACACTGAAGCTTTCTTT	CASSLAGQLDTEAFF
-	TRBV10-3	-	TRBJ2-1	TGTGCCATCAGTGGAGAAACTTACAATGAGCAGTTCTTC	CAISGETYNEQFF
-	TRBV27	-	TRBJ2-5	TGTGCCAGCAGTTTTGATCGACCGGGACGCGCCCAAGAGACCCAGTACTTC	CASSFDRPGRAQETQYF
TRBD2	TRBV9	-	TRBJ2-3	TGTGCCAGCAGCTCTGGACTAGCGGGGTACACAGATACGCAGTATTTT	CASSSGLAGYTDTQYF
TRBD1	TRBV13	-	TRBJ1-1	TGTGCCAGCAGCTCCCGGGACAGCATTGAAGCTTTCTTT	CASSSRDSIEAFF
-	TRBV7-9	-	TRBJ2-1	TGTGCCAGCAGCTTAGCCCTAGGCAATGAGCAGTTCTTC	CASSLALGNEQFF
TRBD1	TRBV6-6	-	TRBJ2-1	TGTGCCAGCAGTGTCACAGGGGATGAGCAGTTCTTC	CASSVTGDEQFF
TRBD1	TRBV19	-	TRBJ2-6	TGTGCCAGTCATCCAGCCGGGACAGGGAGTAACTCTGGGGCCAACGTCCTGACTTTC	CASHPAGTGSNSGANVLTF
TRBD2	TRBV7-8	-	TRBJ2-7	TGTGCCAGCAGCAGGACTAGCGGGACGTCCTACGAGCAGTACTTC	CASSRTSGTSYEQYF
TRBD1	TRBV27	-	TRBJ2-7	TGTGCCAGCAACAGGGGTGGTGGAAACTCCTACGAGCAGTACTTC	CASNRGGGNSYEQYF
TRBD2	TRBV4-2	-	TRBJ2-1	TGTGCCAGCAGCCAAGGGGCATCCGGGACTAGCATGGCCAATGAGCAGTTCTTC	CASSQGASGTSMANEQFF
TRBD1	TRBV5-1	-	TRBJ2-7	TGCGCCAGCAGCTACTTCCGACAGGGGGCCGACGAGCAGTACTTC	CASSYFRQGADEQYF
-	TRBV29-1	-	TRBJ2-3	TGCAGCGTTGAATACTCCCAGGAAAGTAGCACAGATACGCAGTATTTT	CSVEYSQESSTDTQYF
-	TRBV25-1	once	TRBJ1-2	TGTGCCAGCAGTGAATCCGGGGCGCTTGGCTACACCTTC	CASSESGALGYTF
TRBD1	TRBV7-2	-	TRBJ2-1	TGTGCCAGCAGCTCCCGGGACAGGCTTTCCGGTGAGCAGTTCTTC	CASSSRDRLSGEQFF
-	TRBV27	-	TRBJ2-5	TGTGCCAGCAGCTGGGGATCATCTCCGGAGACCCAGTACTTC	CASSWGSSPETQYF
-	TRBV27	-	TRBJ1-2	TGTGCCAGCAGTTTATCGTACATCGGGAATGGCTACACCTTC	CASSLSYIGNGYTF
TRBD2	TRBV10-3	-	TRBJ2-1	TGTGCCATCGCCGGGACTAGCGGGAGAGGGTACAATGAGCAGTTCTTC	CAIAGTSGRGYNEQFF
-	TRBV27	-	TRBJ2-1	TGTGCCAGCAGTCCCATAGGCGGGGGCGCCCACAATGAGCAGTTCTTC	CASSPIGGGAHNEQFF
-	TRBV29-1	once	TRBJ2-7	TGCAGCGTTGAAGACCCCCGGGACGGCCACTACGAGCAGTACTTC	CSVEDPRDGHYEQYF
TRBD1	TRBV11-2	-	TRBJ2-1	TGTGCCAGCAGCCGATTCCACAGGGGTGACAATGAGCAGTTCTTC	CASSRFHRGDNEQFF
TRBD1	TRBV29-1	-	TRBJ2-1	TGCAGCGTTGAAGACCCGGGACAGGGATACAATGAGCAGTTCTTC	CSVEDPGQGYNEQFF
-	TRBV28	-	TRBJ2-7	TGTGCCAGCACTCGCTGGTCCGGGGCGTCGGAGGAGCAGTACTTC	CASTRWSGASEEQYF
TRBD2	TRBV5-4	-	TRBJ2-7	TGTGCCAGCAGCTTGGTTAGCGGGAGGGACGAGCAGTACTTC	CASSLVSGRDEQYF
-	TRBV4-1	-	TRBJ1-1	TGCGCCAGCAGCCAAGATATCCCGTCCCGGCCGGGCACTGAAGCTTTCTTT	CASSQDIPSRPGTEAFF
TRBD1	TRBV29-1	-	TRBJ2-7	TGCAGCGTTGAAAGAGATAAGGGACAGTCCTACGAGCAGTACTTC	CSVERDKGQSYEQYF
-	TRBV6-6	-	TRBJ2-7	TGTGCCAGCAGTTACGGATCCGGGTACTACGAGCAGTACTTC	CASSYGSGYYEQYF
-	TRBV7-9	-	TRBJ1-5	TGTGCCAGCAGCTCAGGGGTGGGCAATCAGCCCCAGCATTTT	CASSSGVGNQPQHF
TRBD1	TRBV30	-	TRBJ2-7	TGTGCCTGGAGTGCTCGGACAGGGTCAAACGAGCAGTACTTC	CAWSARTGSNEQYF
-	TRBV11-2	-	TRBJ2-5	TGTGCCAGCAGCTTGACGGTAGGCGTTTGGGAGACCCAGTACTTC	CASSLTVGVWETQYF
TRBD2	TRBV19	-	TRBJ2-3	TGTGCCAGTAGTATAGGGAGAGCTAGCGGGATGAAAGATACGCAGTATTTT	CASSIGRASGMKDTQYF
TRBD2	TRBV6-5	-	TRBJ2-5	TGTGCCAGCGGGCCTAGCGGACAAGAGACCCAGTACTTC	CASGPSGQETQYF